The sequence of this TCR beta chain was determined in a study of graft-versus-host responses after intestinal transplantation. Study background: Multivisceral, liver-intestinal, or isolated intestinal transplants were received by the recipients. Among the recipients, all got anti-thymocyte globulin induction and then tacrolimus and steroids for around 3 years.

Study observations and caveats: Some patients had graft-donor T cell macrochimerism, and their allografts showed high graft-versus-host to host-versus-graft clonal ratios. Detection of GvH clones occurred in recipient marrow, and some had their first appearance in ileum or blood.

Germline CDR1 and CDR2: SGHNT and YYREEE (reference sequence). The CDR3 has 14 residues. Trimming took off 1 base at V and 4 bases at J, with 11 bases between the two ends. Produced via immunoSEQ multiplex PCR; TCRdb's table is partial and in-frame only. In the table there are roughly 120,000 clones, 85% to 95% of which are singletons. Concerning this clone: Antigen: not known.

The origin of this receptor is a human donor who was the organ donor for an intestinal transplant. The chain links TRBV5-4 to TRBJ1-1, with D hard to call. Source: unstimulated CD4+ T cells sorted from spleen or lymph node cells, taken before transplant. The CDR3 DNA is TGTGCCAGCAGCTTGCCCGGGATAGGCACTGAAGCTTTCTTT. Translation gives CASSLPGIGTEAFF.